This TCR beta chain was documented in a study of blood T cells in healthy people across ages. Study at large: Per two T cells, about one barcoded beta molecule was captured through template switching.

The V end lost 4 bases, the J end lost 2 bases, and 12 bases lay between the germline ends. The CDR3 is made up of 14 amino acids. Germline CDR1 and CDR2: LGHNA and YNFKEQ. Sample donors were healthy Caucasian individuals that came from Russia, aged roughly 6 to 100. Each individual donor underwent a draw of ten milliliters of peripheral blood. With a J-beta primer mix and a sample-barcoded 5' primer, a second PCR ran roughly 6 to 12 cycles. Every single cDNA molecule received a tag from a template-switch adaptor with 12 random nucleotides. TCRdb recomputed calls from the 5' RACE reads with MiXCR, one row per CDR3 protein. The sample has hundreds of thousands of distinct CDR3 sequences, 50% to 65% seen once; the top ten hold about two fifths. This clonotype turned up a few times.

Source material: blood. The sequence was collected from an older man in good health. V and J are TRBV4-2 and TRBJ2-7; D not certain. CDR3 DNA sequence: TGTGCCAGCAGCCCTGTGGGCTCGACCTACGAGCAGTACTTC. Its translation is CASSPVGSTYEQYF.